The 32 T cell receptor beta chains reported below all come from one sample, sequenced in a study of blood T cell repertoires in COVID-19. Here immunoSEQ multiplex PCR was the method, and the copy in TCRdb shows in-frame clones only, minus some. The repertoire consists of a few hundred thousand clones, with around 89% occurring once and the leading ten covering 0.9% to 1.5%. The source material was PBMCs or T cells enriched from blood (not recorded which). Every receptor here comes from a woman between 18 and 30 years old who had recovered from COVID-19.

This clone appeared a few times. V usage is TRBV11-2 and J usage is TRBJ1-1; no clear D. V lost 2 bases and J 2 bases, leaving 15 bases between the germline ends. Looked up from germline, CDR1 is SGHAT and CDR2 is FQNNGV. CDR3 length equals 16 residues. CDR3 protein: CASSLSSVTLNTEAFF. In DNA, the CDR3 is TGTGCCAGCAGCTTAAGCTCGGTTACCCTAAACACTGAAGCTTTCTTT.

The rearrangement uses TRBV4-2 and TRBJ1-4; TRBD1 agrees at 12 bases. V was pared by 1 base and J by 7 bases, with 1 base of the junction left unmatched. There are 15 residues in the CDR3. Germline V CDR1 and CDR2: LGHNA, YNFKEQ. The CDR3 region is CASSQAGQGAEKLFF. In nucleotides, the CDR3 is TGTGCCAGCAGCCAAGCGGGACAGGGGGCTGAAAAACTGTTTTTT.

The chain carries TRBV29-1 and TRBJ1-1; D not resolved. Germline values: CDR1 SQVTM, CDR2 ANQGSEA. The ends were cut back, 6 bases at V and 0 bases at J, with 11 bases in the middle. The CDR3 sequence is 13 residues long. This CDR3 reads CSVVQKLNTEAFF. CDR3 DNA sequence: TGCAGCGTCGTACAGAAACTGAACACTGAAGCTTTCTTT.

The rearrangement uses TRBV29-1 and TRBJ2-2; TRBD1 aligns across 7 bases. The J segment lost 5 bases and the V segment lost 2 bases, leaving 8 bases of the junction unmatched. CDR3 length equals 15 residues. Looked up from germline, CDR1 is SQVTM and CDR2 is ANQGSEA. CDR3 sequence: CSVEPTGKETGELFF. For the CDR3, the DNA is TGCAGCGTTGAACCGACAGGGAAGGAGACCGGGGAGCTGTTTTTT.

The chain employs TRBV5-1 and TRBJ1-6, with D possibly TRBD1 on 6 matching bases. The V gene's germline CDR1 is SGHRS and CDR2 YFSETQ. CDR3 length equals 14 residues. Trimming took 5 bases from V and 2 from J, leaving 8 bases between them. The CDR3 sequence: CASRQGPYNSPLHF. The DNA of the CDR3 is TGCGCCAGCAGACAGGGCCCCTATAATTCACCCCTCCACTTT.

The genes are TRBV7-8 and TRBJ2-3, with a weak D call TRBD1 (6 bases). V was clipped by 4 bases and J by 0 bases, with 8 bases between them. In germline, CDR1 is SGHVS, CDR2 FQNEAQ. This CDR3 has 14 amino acids. CDR3 bases: TGTGCCAGCAGCTCCGGGACAAGCACAGATACGCAGTATTTT. This encodes CASSSGTSTDTQYF. Full variable domain (outside the CDR3, taken from reference TRBV7-8 and TRBJ2-3): GAGVSQSPRYKVAKRGQDVALRCDPISGHVSLFWYQQALGQGPEFLTYFQNEAQLDKSGLPSDRFFAERPEGSVSTLKIQRTQQEDSAVYLCASSSGTSTDTQYFGPGTRLTVL.

The chain links TRBV5-8 to TRBJ1-1; D is ambiguous. This CDR3 region has 13 residues. The germline V and J ends were trimmed by 2 bases and 1 base, with 6 bases remaining between them. Germline CDR1 SGHTS, CDR2 YDEGEE. The CDR3 coding sequence is TGTGCCAGCAGCTTCAACAGGAACACTGAAGCTTTCTTT. This sequence encodes CASSFNRNTEAFF.

The chain carries TRBV2 and TRBJ1-3; TRBD1 agrees at 7 bases. Germline V gives CDR1 SNHLY, CDR2 FYNNEI. This CDR3 is built from 15 residues. V lost 6 bases to trimming and J lost 6 bases; unmatched junction nucleotides: 11. The CDR3 nucleotides are TGTGCCAGCAGGCATGAAACAGGGGTTCTAAACACCATATATTTT. Translation: CASRHETGVLNTIYF.

The chain is built from TRBV4-2 and TRBJ1-5, with D maybe TRBD1 (5 bases). CDR3 length: 15 amino acids. V was clipped by 0 bases and J by 4 bases, with 10 bases between them. The germline CDR1 and CDR2 sequences are LGHNA and YNFKEQ. CDR3 DNA: TGTGCCAGCAGCCAAGAAGCCAGGGCGAATCAGCCCCAGCATTTT. Amino acids: CASSQEARANQPQHF.

The rearrangement uses TRBV19 and TRBJ2-1; 10 bases fit TRBD2. J was trimmed by 6 bases and V by 3 bases; bases with no gene match: 5. From germline, CDR1 is LNHDA and CDR2 SQIVND (reference sequence). The CDR3 totals 15 residues. CDR3 coding DNA: TGTGCCAGTAGTATCCCCCTAGCGGGGGCCAATGAGCAGTTCTTC. It is translated as CASSIPLAGANEQFF.

The J gene is TRBJ1-1, the V gene TRBV10-3; possible D gene TRBD1, 6 bases. The length of the CDR3 is 14 residues. Germline V lookup: CDR1 ENHRY, CDR2 SYGVKD. Trimming shortened V by 5 bases and J by 0 bases, and 10 bases separated the two germline ends. This CDR3 reads CAISSGALNTEAFF. As DNA, the CDR3 is TGTGCCATCAGTTCAGGGGCGTTGAACACTGAAGCTTTCTTT.

The table lists this clone with a count of one. V is TRBV30 and J is TRBJ2-1, with a weak D call TRBD1 (5 bases). The V end was cut by 2 bases, the J end by 5 bases, with 10 bases between. This CDR3 comprises 13 residues. Looked up from germline, CDR1 is GTSNPN and CDR2 is SVGIG (reference sequence). The DNA of the CDR3 is TGTGCCTGGAGTAAGGGGTCGGACAATGAGCAGTTCTTC. It codes for CAWSKGSDNEQFF.

The rearrangement joins TRBV19 to TRBJ2-1; the D gene is possibly TRBD2 (5 bases). The CDR3 extends over 15 amino acids. Trimming shortened V by 3 bases and J by 5 bases, and 14 bases separated the two germline ends. The germline V gene encodes CDR1 LNHDA and CDR2 SQIVND (reference sequence). CDR3 in DNA: TGTGCCAGTAGTATCAGAGGGAATACTCACAATGAGCAGTTCTTC. This sequence encodes CASSIRGNTHNEQFF.

The rearrangement links TRBV12-5 to TRBJ1-3; no definite D call. Germline CDR1 is LGHNT and CDR2 is FRNRAP. The V end lost 1 base, the J end lost 0 bases, and 10 bases lay between the germline ends. The CDR3 runs to 16 residues. The CDR3 bases are TGTGCTAGTGGTTTGGCCAGGCTGAGCTCTGGAAACACCATATATTTT. Translating gives CASGLARLSSGNTIYF.

The chain employs TRBV7-9 and TRBJ2-7; the D gene is possibly TRBD1 (5 bases). Looked up from germline, CDR1 is SEHNR and CDR2 is FQNEAQ (reference sequence). V was clipped by 2 bases and J by 7 bases, with 12 bases between them. CDR3 size: 13 residues. CDR3 sequence (DNA): TGTGCCAGCAGCTTAACCACAGGTTATGAGCAGTACTTC. The encoded protein is CASSLTTGYEQYF.

This clone was seen only a few times. The J gene is TRBJ1-2, the V gene TRBV28, with 7 positions matching TRBD1. Per the germline V gene, CDR1 is MDHEN and CDR2 is SYDVKM. V lost 2 bases to trimming and J lost 5 bases; unmatched junction nucleotides: 2. This CDR3 has 13 residues. CDR3 amino acids: CASSLRQGYGYTF. CDR3 coding DNA: TGTGCCAGCAGTTTAAGACAGGGATATGGCTACACCTTC.

The genes are TRBV6-5 and TRBJ1-2; the match to TRBD1 covers 10 bases. The V gene's germline CDR1 is MNHEY and CDR2 SVGAGI. With V trimmed by 4 bases and J by 8 bases, 7 bases remained unmatched. The CDR3 contains 14 residues. The CDR3 nucleotides read TGTGCCAGCAGTTCTTGGGACAGGGGAAGAGGCTACACCTTC. As protein: CASSSWDRGRGYTF.

The gene calls are TRBV3-1 (or the pseudogene TRBV3-2) and TRBJ1-4; D remains unclear. Trimming removed 3 bases from V and 0 bases from J, with 5 bases in between. This CDR3 contains 14 residues. Germline lookup yields CDR1 LGHDT and CDR2 YNNKEL (reference sequence). The CDR3 protein is CASSQGATNEKLFF. In nucleotides, the CDR3 is TGTGCCAGCAGCCAGGGCGCAACTAATGAAAAACTGTTTTTT.

The chain links TRBV3-1 (or the pseudogene TRBV3-2) to TRBJ2-7; TRBD1 aligns across 11 bases. Germline CDR1 reads LGHDT; CDR2 reads YNNKEL (reference sequence). The CDR3 contains 15 residues. V lost 1 base, J lost 4 bases, and 3 bases stayed unmatched. CDR3 residues: CASSQAGTGGYEQYF. CDR3 nucleotide sequence: TGTGCCAGCAGCCAAGCCGGGACAGGGGGTTACGAGCAGTACTTC.

V and J are TRBV12-3 or TRBV12-4 and TRBJ1-1, with D maybe TRBD1 (5 bases). This CDR3 region has 11 residues. Trimming stripped 7 bases from V and 10 bases from J, with 13 bases between. The CDR3 coding sequence is TGTGCCAGCACCCGGGGGGGGTCAGCTTTCTTT. It specifies CASTRGGSAFF.

The chain has TRBV6-2 or TRBV6-3 and TRBJ2-7; a weak D match, TRBD1 (5 bases). V lost 0 bases to trimming and J lost 0 bases, with 12 bases between them. This CDR3 region has 16 residues. CDR1 and CDR2 from the germline V gene are MNHEY and SVGEGT. CDR3: CASSYSWGGYSYEQYF. In DNA form, the CDR3 reads TGTGCCAGCAGTTACTCCTGGGGCGGTTACTCCTACGAGCAGTACTTC.

The chain carries TRBV5-1 and TRBJ2-7, with a tentative D call TRBD2 (5 bases). The CDR3 sequence is 14 residues long. Germline V gene sequence: CDR1 SGHRS, CDR2 YFSETQ. V lost 3 bases, J lost 2 bases, and 12 bases lay in between. The CDR3 reads CASSSSLRAYEQYF. The CDR3 coding sequence is TGCGCCAGCAGCTCCTCCCTGAGGGCCTACGAGCAGTACTTC.

V usage is TRBV4-2 and J usage is TRBJ1-2; 9 nucleotides match TRBD1. Germline CDR1 LGHNA, CDR2 YNFKEQ. The CDR3 is 17 residues long. J gave up 5 bases and V 3 bases, and 13 bases lay outside the gene matches. The CDR3: CASSHQEPGQGKYGYTF. CDR3 nucleotide sequence: TGTGCCAGCAGCCATCAAGAACCGGGACAGGGTAAATATGGCTACACCTTC.

This rearrangement joins TRBV28 to TRBJ1-1; a weak D match, TRBD1 (6 bases). The CDR3 is made up of 15 amino acids. Germline V lookup: CDR1 MDHEN, CDR2 SYDVKM. The V end lost 1 base, the J end lost 4 bases, and 13 bases lay between the germline ends. The CDR3 bases are TGTGCCAGCAGTTTATTGCAGGGGCTTGCCACTGAAGCTTTCTTT. Its protein product is CASSLLQGLATEAFF.

The chain is built from TRBV13 and TRBJ1-6, with D unresolved. Germline-derived CDR1 and CDR2 are PRHDT and FYEKMQ (reference sequence). V shed 5 bases and J shed 6 bases, with 11 bases lying between them. The CDR3 sequence is 14 residues long. The CDR3 loop is CASSLNQVNSPLHF. For the CDR3, the DNA is TGTGCCAGCAGCCTAAACCAGGTTAATTCACCCCTCCACTTT.

This clone was observed once. V and J are TRBV10-3 and TRBJ1-3; 8 nucleotides match TRBD1. The CDR3 extends over 15 amino acids. Per the germline V gene, CDR1 is ENHRY and CDR2 is SYGVKD. V lost 6 bases, J lost 0 bases, and 4 bases stayed unmatched. CDR3 in DNA: TGTGCCATCAGCGACAGGGGCCCCTCTGGAAACACCATATATTTT. Translating gives CAISDRGPSGNTIYF.

The chain's CDR3 is CASRSGQGHFTGELFF. The CDR3 DNA follows: TGCGCCAGCAGATCGGGACAGGGGCACTTCACCGGGGAGCTGTTTTTT. V gene TRBV5-1 combines with J gene TRBJ2-2; 10 bases are a match to TRBD1. The CDR3 length is 16 residues. J lost 4 bases, V lost 5 bases, and 8 bases had no gene match. CDR1 SGHRS and CDR2 YFSETQ come from the germline V gene.

V and J are TRBV12-3 or TRBV12-4 and TRBJ1-4; the D gene is possibly TRBD1 (5 bases). V was shortened by 4 bases and J by 8 bases, with 11 bases between the two germline ends. This CDR3 is built from 13 residues. In nucleotides, the CDR3 is TGTGCCAGCAGTTCTCCAGGGAACGAAAAACTGTTTTTT. Amino acids: CASSSPGNEKLFF.

This clone was found once. V usage is TRBV30 and J usage is TRBJ2-7; TRBD1 matches 7 bases. CDR1 is GTSNPN and CDR2 is SVGIG in the germline V gene (reference sequence). The CDR3 length is 15 residues. Trimming removed 7 bases from V and 4 bases from J; junction bases left unmatched: 16. The chain's CDR3 is CASRTGSNPVYEQYF. The DNA for the CDR3 is TGTGCCTCAAGGACAGGCAGTAATCCGGTTTACGAGCAGTACTTC.

In regard to this clone: Additional DNA sequences in this sample encode the identical CDR3. The chain employs TRBV9 and TRBJ2-3; D unclear. CDR1 is SGDLS and CDR2 is YYNGEE in the germline V gene. The CDR3 contains 13 residues. V was cut by 0 bases and J by 3 bases, with 5 bases left in between. CDR3 DNA: TGTGCCAGCAGCGTAGGAGGTACAGATACGCAGTATTTT. Translated: CASSVGGTDTQYF. Drawing the rest from reference TRBV9 and TRBJ2-3, the complete variable domain is DSGVTQTPKHLITATGQRVTLRCSPRSGDLSVYWYQQSLDQGLQFLIQYYNGEERAKGNILERFSAQQFPDLHSELNLSSLELGDSALYFCASSVGGTDTQYFGPGTRLTVL.

This clone was detected once. This chain connects TRBV6-5 to TRBJ2-2, with D possibly being TRBD1 (5 bases). Germline CDR1 and CDR2: MNHEY and SVGAGI. The CDR3 runs 15 residues. The germline V and J ends were trimmed by 2 bases and 6 bases, with 13 bases remaining between them. The CDR3 DNA is TGTGCCAGCAGTTACAGTGCACAGGACCCCGGGGAGCTGTTTTTT. Protein sequence: CASSYSAQDPGELFF.

V is TRBV6-5 and J is TRBJ1-6; D not certain. Germline V gives CDR1 MNHEY, CDR2 SVGAGI. V lost 7 bases and J 9 bases, leaving 16 bases between the germline ends. The CDR3 sequence is 14 residues long. DNA of the CDR3: TGTGCCAGCACCGTAGACGGACTTTCTTCACCCCTCCACTTT. Amino acid sequence: CASTVDGLSSPLHF.